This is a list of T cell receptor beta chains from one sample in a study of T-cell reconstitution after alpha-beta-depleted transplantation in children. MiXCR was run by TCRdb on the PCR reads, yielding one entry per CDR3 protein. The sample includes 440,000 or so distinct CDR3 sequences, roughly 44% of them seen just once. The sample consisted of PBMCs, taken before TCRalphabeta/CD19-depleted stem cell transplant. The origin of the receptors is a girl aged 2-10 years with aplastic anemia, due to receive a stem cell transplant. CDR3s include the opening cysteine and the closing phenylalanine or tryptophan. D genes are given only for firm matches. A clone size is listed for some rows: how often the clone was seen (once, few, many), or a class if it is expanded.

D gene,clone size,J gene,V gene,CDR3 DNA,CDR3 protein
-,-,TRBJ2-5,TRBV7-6,TGTGCCAGCAGCTCTATGAGGACCCAAGAGACCCAGTACTTC,CASSSMRTQETQYF
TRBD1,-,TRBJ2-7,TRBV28,TGTGCCAGCAGCCAGACAGGGCGCGAGCAGTACTTC,CASSQTGREQYF
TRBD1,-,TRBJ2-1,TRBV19,TGTGCCAGTAGCCGCCTCGGACAGGTGTACAATGAGCAGTTCTTC,CASSRLGQVYNEQFF
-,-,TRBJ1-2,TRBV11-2,TGTGCCAGCAGCTTAAGGGATTCTAACTATGGCTACACCTTC,CASSLRDSNYGYTF
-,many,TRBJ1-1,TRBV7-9,TGTGCCAGCAGCTTAGGTCGGGGGAGGACTGAAGCTTTCTTT,CASSLGRGRTEAFF
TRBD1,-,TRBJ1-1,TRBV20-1,TGCAGTGCTAGGGAGGGGGCTTCACACACTGAAGCTTTCTTT,CSAREGASHTEAFF
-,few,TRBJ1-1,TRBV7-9,TGTGCCAGCAGCCGTGCCGGGGGGAACACTGAAGCTTTCTTT,CASSRAGGNTEAFF
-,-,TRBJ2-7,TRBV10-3,TGTGCCATCAGCAAGGTCGGGACTCCCTTCGAGCAGTACTTC,CAISKVGTPFEQYF
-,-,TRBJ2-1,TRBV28,TGTGCCAGCAGTTTCCGGGGTCTTTCATACAATGAGCAGTTCTTC,CASSFRGLSYNEQFF
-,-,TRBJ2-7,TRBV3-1,TGTGCCAGCAGCCAAGATATATTGATACCCTACGAGCAGTACTTC,CASSQDILIPYEQYF
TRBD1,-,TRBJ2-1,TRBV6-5,TGTGCCAGCAGTTACGACAGGGGATCCCCCAATGAGCAGTTCTTC,CASSYDRGSPNEQFF
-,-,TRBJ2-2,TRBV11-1,TGTGCCAGCAGCCTCGCCCCTACGGGTTCCGGGGAGCTGTTTTTT,CASSLAPTGSGELFF
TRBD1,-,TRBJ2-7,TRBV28,TGTGCCAGCCGCGTGGGGGGTACCGGGACAGGGGAGTACGAGCAGTACTTC,CASRVGGTGTGEYEQYF
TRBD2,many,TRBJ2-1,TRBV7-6,TGTGCCAGCAGCTTTTCAAGCGGGAGGCTCAATGAGCAGTTCTTC,CASSFSSGRLNEQFF
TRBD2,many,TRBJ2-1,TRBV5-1,TGCGCCAGCAGCTTGGAAGGAGCGGGAGGGTTGAATGAGCAGTTCTTC,CASSLEGAGGLNEQFF
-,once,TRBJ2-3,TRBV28,TGTGCCAGCAGTCCGGAAACCGACAGCTATACGCAGTATTTT,CASSPETDSYTQYF
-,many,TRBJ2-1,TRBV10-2,TGCGCCAGCAGTGAACTTTACAATGAGCAGTTCTTC,CASSELYNEQFF
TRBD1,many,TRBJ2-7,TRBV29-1,TGCAGCGTTGAATGGGACAGGCGCCCCTACGAGCAGTACTTC,CSVEWDRRPYEQYF
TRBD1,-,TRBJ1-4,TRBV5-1,TGCGCCAGCAGCTTGGTGGGACAGGGGGATGAAAAACTGTTTTTT,CASSLVGQGDEKLFF
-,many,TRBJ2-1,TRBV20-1,TGCAGTGCTAGAGTGCCAGACTACAATGAGCAGTTCTTC,CSARVPDYNEQFF
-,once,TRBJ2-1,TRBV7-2,TGTGCCAGCAGCTTAGAGGTAGGTAGAAGCAATGAGCAGTTCTTC,CASSLEVGRSNEQFF
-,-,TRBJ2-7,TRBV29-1,TGCAGCGTTGAAGATCTGCCCAAGGGGGACTCCTACGAGCAGTACTTC,CSVEDLPKGDSYEQYF